The source of this TCR beta chain is a study of human T cells and chemical hapten exposure. Across the whole study: Sensitization applied 2% DPC to about 2 cm by about 2 cm of upper inner arm skin.

TCRdb re-called the RACE reads through MiXCR, storing one row per CDR3 protein. The table records some 340,000 distinct CDR3 sequences, under 8% of them present only once. The CDR3 has 15 residues. From germline, CDR1 is SGHDT and CDR2 YYEEEE. V was cut by 3 bases and J by 5 bases, with 15 bases left in between. Time point here: patch test 1, 2 weeks after DPC sensitization. Stated treatment: therapeutic diphenylcyclopropenone sensitization with weekly scalp DPC. Blood was collected ahead of every patch test applied. Each donor was an alopecia patient between 18 and 70 years of age who qualified for DPC. This clonotype was detected only a few times.

Here the sequenced sample was whole blood, taken in connection with sensitization to the hapten diphenylcyclopropenone (DPC). The TCR sequence derives from a woman between 18 and 29 years old with alopecia areata. Some clones in this sample may be carry-over from other donors' samples. This chain connects TRBV5-6 to TRBJ2-4; a weak D match, TRBD1 (6 bases). The CDR3 DNA follows: TGTGCCAGCAGCTCCTATTCTGGACAGCAAAACATTCAGTACTTC. It is translated as CASSSYSGQQNIQYF.